The 18 T cell receptor beta chains below were found in one sample sequenced in a study of control samples from healthy donors and cancer patients. Measured with immunoSEQ multiplex PCR; TCRdb has only the in-frame clones, and not every one. The table has approximately 150,000 clones, roughly nine tenths seen once. The source material was blood. These receptors were collected from a man between 18 and 29 years old in good health.

The J gene is TRBJ2-2, the V gene TRBV19, with D perhaps matching TRBD2 (5 bases). V shed 5 bases and J shed 6 bases, with 7 bases lying between them. Germline V gene lookup returns CDR1 LNHDA and CDR2 SQIVND (reference sequence). The CDR3 extends over 12 amino acids. Here the CDR3 reads CASSEGAGELFF. The CDR3 nucleotides read TGTGCCAGTAGTGAGGGAGCCGGGGAGCTGTTTTTT.

The rearrangement links TRBV19 to TRBJ2-5, with 7 bases identical to TRBD2. The CDR3 totals 14 residues. With V trimmed by 7 bases and J by 1 base, 6 bases remained unmatched. The V gene's germline CDR1 is LNHDA and CDR2 SQIVND (reference sequence). CDR3 protein: CASKRGGPQETQYF. The CDR3 DNA is TGTGCCAGTAAACGGGGAGGGCCCCAAGAGACCCAGTACTTC.

V gene TRBV7-2 combines with J gene TRBJ2-7, with 7 bases that match TRBD2. Trimming took 6 bases from V and 2 from J; bases not matched to a gene: 7. The CDR3 extends over 14 amino acids. Per the germline V gene, CDR1 is SGHTA and CDR2 is FQGNSA. The CDR3 reads CASSRREGTYEQYF. The CDR3 DNA is TGTGCCAGCAGTCGCAGGGAGGGAACCTACGAGCAGTACTTC.

The chain recombines TRBV7-9 with TRBJ2-1; D is undetermined. Germline values: CDR1 SEHNR, CDR2 FQNEAQ (reference sequence). This CDR3 comprises 17 residues. Trimming took 1 base from V and 2 from J, leaving 15 bases between them. CDR3: CASSLGFSTSTYNEQFF. The DNA of the CDR3 is TGTGCCAGCAGCTTAGGGTTTAGTACCAGTACCTACAATGAGCAGTTCTTC.

The chain joins TRBV4-1 to TRBJ1-4; no clear D gene. V lost 1 base and J 4 bases, leaving 10 bases between the germline ends. Germline V gene sequence: CDR1 MGHRA, CDR2 YSYEKL. CDR3 length equals 15 residues. The CDR3 nucleotides are TGCGCCAGCAGCCAAGCTCTTGGAGATAATGAAAAACTGTTTTTT. The encoded protein is CASSQALGDNEKLFF.

This clone has just one count. This chain joins TRBV6-5 and TRBJ2-5; the D gene is possibly TRBD1 (6 bases). The germline V gene encodes CDR1 MNHEY and CDR2 SVGAGI. Trimming took 4 bases from V and 5 from J, leaving 20 bases between them. The CDR3 is made up of 16 amino acids. The CDR3 loop reads CASSSRDIRYEETQYF. DNA of the CDR3: TGTGCCAGCAGTTCCCGGGACATCCGCTATGAGGAGACCCAGTACTTC.

This sequence joins TRBV7-9 and TRBJ2-5; the D is unclear. From germline, CDR1 is SEHNR and CDR2 FQNEAQ (reference sequence). This CDR3 comprises 13 residues. V was shortened by 1 base and J by 5 bases, with 8 bases between the two germline ends. CDR3 loop: CASSLGFSETQYF. The CDR3 DNA follows: TGTGCCAGCAGCTTAGGTTTCTCGGAGACCCAGTACTTC.

This chain uses TRBV7-8 with TRBJ2-2; D is ambiguous. CDR3 length: 14 amino acids. Between the trimmed V and J ends, which lost 1 base and 3 bases, there was a span of 6 bases. Germline V gives CDR1 SGHVS, CDR2 FQNEAQ. The CDR3, as DNA: TGTGCCAGCAGCTTAGAGGCTTACACCGGGGAGCTGTTTTTT. Protein product: CASSLEAYTGELFF.

Written as DNA, the CDR3 is TGTGCCAGCAGCTTAGCGGGGACAGGGGGCAACGAGCAGTACTTC. It specifies CASSLAGTGGNEQYF. The chain uses TRBV7-6 and TRBJ2-7; TRBD1 aligns across 12 bases. The ends lost 0 bases at V and 5 bases at J; junction bases unmatched: 2. There are 15 residues in the CDR3. Germline V gives CDR1 SGHVS, CDR2 FNYEAQ.

A single count supports this clone. The CDR3 loop is CPRSGGGRGNNIAKNIQYF. CDR3 nucleotide sequence: TGTCCCCGCAGCGGTGGGGGGCGGGGGAACAATATAGCCAAAAACATTCAGTACTTC. V and J are TRBV2 and TRBJ2-4; D possibly corresponds to TRBD2 (7 bases). The CDR3 sequence is 19 residues long. Germline CDR1 reads SNHLY; CDR2 reads FYNNEI.

The V gene is TRBV5-6, the J gene TRBJ1-6; D gene ambiguous. Trimming took 4 bases from V and 7 from J, leaving 6 bases between them. Germline V gene sequence: CDR1 SGHDT, CDR2 YYEEEE. The CDR3 spans 12 residues. The CDR3: CASSDGNSPLHF. CDR3 nucleotide sequence: TGTGCCAGCAGCGACGGAAATTCACCCCTCCACTTT.

V gene TRBV7-9 combines with J gene TRBJ1-1, with 8 bases aligning to TRBD1. Losses at the gene ends were 2 bases for V and 2 bases for J; bases not matched to a gene: 1. The length of the CDR3 is 14 residues. CDR1 SEHNR and CDR2 FQNEAQ come from the germline V gene (reference sequence). CDR3 coding DNA: TGTGCCAGCAGCTTACAGGGGGCAAACACTGAAGCTTTCTTT. It is translated as CASSLQGANTEAFF.

This chain connects TRBV6-5 to TRBJ1-4; a possible D gene is TRBD1 (5 bases). The CDR3 totals 15 residues. Trimming took off 6 bases at V and 6 bases at J, with 17 bases between the two ends. The V gene's germline CDR1 is MNHEY and CDR2 SVGAGI. CDR3 in amino acids: CASRHRGLPDEKLFF. CDR3 DNA sequence: TGTGCCAGCAGGCATAGGGGCCTCCCGGATGAAAAACTGTTTTTT.

The chain employs TRBV2 and TRBJ1-6, with TRBD1 matching over 8 bases. Looked up from germline, CDR1 is SNHLY and CDR2 is FYNNEI. V shed 7 bases and J 8 bases; nucleotides not matched to a gene: 13. The CDR3 length is 16 residues. The CDR3 is CASTEGPGGQDSPLHF. In nucleotides, the CDR3 is TGTGCCAGCACCGAAGGCCCAGGGGGCCAGGATTCACCCCTCCACTTT.

The chain employs TRBV4-1 and TRBJ2-3; D tentatively reads TRBD1 or TRBD2 (5 bases each). V was pared by 4 bases and J by 4 bases, with 12 bases between. This CDR3 spans 14 amino acids. CDR1 is MGHRA, CDR2 YSYEKL, per germline. The CDR3 is CASSRDGRADTQYF. DNA of the CDR3: TGCGCCAGCAGCCGGGACGGTCGGGCAGATACGCAGTATTTT.

This chain links TRBV18 with TRBJ2-3, with unresolved D. Germline values: CDR1 KGHSH, CDR2 LQKENI. V dropped 2 bases and J dropped 2 bases, with 17 bases sitting between them. The CDR3 consists of 17 residues. The CDR3 nucleotides read TGTGCCAGCTCACCAAGGCCCGGGCCCCCAGCCACAGATACGCAGTATTTT. Translation: CASSPRPGPPATDTQYF.

In DNA, the CDR3 is TGTGCCAGCAGCCAGCAGCCGGGGGGTGAAAAACTGTTTTTT. Residues: CASSQQPGGEKLFF. This sequence joins TRBV3-1 (or the pseudogene TRBV3-2) and TRBJ1-4; D perhaps matches TRBD1 (5 bases). The V end was cut by 3 bases, the J end by 7 bases, with 12 bases between. From germline, CDR1 is LGHDT and CDR2 YNNKEL (reference sequence). This CDR3 region has 14 residues.

The chain employs TRBV12-5 and TRBJ2-1; weak D call: TRBD2 (6 bases). Looked up from germline, CDR1 is LGHNT and CDR2 is FRNRAP. The CDR3 consists of 14 residues. Trimming left V 6 bases short and J 8 bases short, with 17 bases between. Here the CDR3 DNA reads TGTGCTAGTGGCCACCTTAGGGGACTCGATGAGCAGTTCTTC. This sequence encodes CASGHLRGLDEQFF.